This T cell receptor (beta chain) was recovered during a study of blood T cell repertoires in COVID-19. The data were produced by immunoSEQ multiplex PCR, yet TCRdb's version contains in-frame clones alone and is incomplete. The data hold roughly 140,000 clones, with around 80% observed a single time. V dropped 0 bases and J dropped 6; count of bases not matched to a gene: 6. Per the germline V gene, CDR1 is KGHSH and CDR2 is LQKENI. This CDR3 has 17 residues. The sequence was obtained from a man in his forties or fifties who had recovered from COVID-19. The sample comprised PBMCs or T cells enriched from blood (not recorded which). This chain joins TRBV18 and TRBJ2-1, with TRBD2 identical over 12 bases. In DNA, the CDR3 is TGTGCCAGCTCACCACCGGCCCTAGCGGGGGGGCCCAATGAGCAGTTCTTC. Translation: CASSPPALAGGPNEQFF.